Below, 5 T cell receptor beta chains from the same sample are listed, as sequenced in a study of glioma-infiltrating T cells. The iRepertoire nested amplicon-rescue multiplex PCR amplified TCR alpha and beta CDR3s from RNA. TCRdb analysed the multiplex PCR reads with MiXCR anew, one entry per CDR3 protein. The sample carries approximately 90,000 distinct CDR3 sequences, under 30% recorded once. Sequencing used glioma tissue, nonneoplastic brain tissue, or PBMCs (not recorded which). The receptors derive from a human donor with low-grade glioma or glioblastoma, undergoing nonglioma brain surgery, or in good health (not recorded which).

At least ten counts were recorded for this clonotype. CDR3 in DNA: TGTGCCAGCAGCTTAGCCGGGACCTCTAGCACAGATACGCAGTATTTT. Its protein product is CASSLAGTSSTDTQYF. This chain connects TRBV7-2 to TRBJ2-3, with D tentatively TRBD1 or TRBD2 (5 bases each). The CDR3 is made up of 16 amino acids. V was shortened by 0 bases and J by 0 bases, with 10 bases between the two germline ends. Germline CDR1 and CDR2: SGHTA and FQGNSA. Full variable domain (missing parts from reference TRBV7-2 and TRBJ2-3): GAGVSQSPSNKVTEKGKDVELRCDPISGHTALYWYRQSLGQGLEFLIYFQGNSAPDKSGLPSDRFSAERTGGSVSTLTIQRTQQEDSAVYLCASSLAGTSSTDTQYFGPGTRLTVL.

The chain joins TRBV5-4 to TRBJ2-7; TRBD2 matches 8 bases. The CDR3 is 15 amino acids. The ends lost 6 bases at V and 2 bases at J; junction bases unmatched: 10. CDR1 SGHNT and CDR2 YYREEE come from the germline V gene (reference sequence). The CDR3 coding sequence is TGTGCCAGCACCCCCGGGGGGGGCCAAGCCTACGAGCAGTACTTC. Translating it yields CASTPGGGQAYEQYF.

This clonotype was counted many times. This chain joins TRBV6-1 and TRBJ2-2; 11 bases are a match to TRBD2. CDR1 is MNHNS and CDR2 is SASEGT in the germline V gene. This CDR3 comprises 17 residues. V trimming: 2 bases; J trimming: 6 bases; junction bases outside the gene matches: 8. The CDR3 nucleotides read TGTGCCAGCAGTGAAATACTAGCGGGAGCCGTGGCCGGGGAGCTGTTTTTT. This encodes CASSEILAGAVAGELFF.

Many counts were recorded for this clonotype. The chain is built from TRBV19 and TRBJ1-3; D is unresolved. V gave up 3 bases and J gave up 2 bases, with 5 bases separating them. The CDR3 extends over 13 amino acids. CDR1 is LNHDA and CDR2 is SQIVND in the germline V gene (reference sequence). CDR3 bases: TGTGCCAGTAGTATGACGGCTGGAAACACCATATATTTT. This gives the protein CASSMTAGNTIYF. Full variable domain (rest looked up from reference TRBV19 and TRBJ1-3): DGGITQSPKYLFRKEGQNVTLSCEQNLNHDAMYWYRQDPGQGLRLIYYSQIVNDFQKGDIAEGYSVSREKKESFPLTVTSAQKNPTAFYLCASSMTAGNTIYFGEGSWLTVV.

The CDR3 sequence: CASSPDRGQANYGYTF. In nucleotides, the CDR3 is TGTGCCAGCAGCCCGGACAGGGGGCAAGCTAACTATGGCTACACCTTC. The chain has TRBV4-2 and TRBJ1-2; the match to TRBD1 covers 11 bases. V dropped 4 bases and J dropped 0; count of bases not matched to a gene: 4. The CDR3 is 16 amino acids. CDR1 is LGHNA and CDR2 is YNFKEQ in the germline V gene.